The source of this TCR beta chain is a study of T cell changes during pregnancy in multiple sclerosis. V shed 0 bases and J 3 bases; nucleotides not matched to a gene: 11. CDR3 size: 17 residues. Germline CDR1 SGHKS, CDR2 YYEKEE (reference sequence). Profiling relied on immunoSEQ multiplex PCR, and the TCRdb table lists in-frame clones only, not all of them. The sample lists 35,000 to 40,000 clones; about 89% were seen once. The chain combines TRBV5-5 with TRBJ1-1, with 7 bases aligning to TRBD1. The receptor was isolated from a female donor in good health, enrolled as a control in a pregnancy study. Sequenced here: CD4+ T cells from peripheral blood mononuclear cells, sampled in the third trimester of pregnancy. As DNA, the CDR3 is TGTGCCAGCAGCTTGGCCTATAAGAGACAGGGTGACACTGAAGCTTTCTTT. Amino acids: CASSLAYKRQGDTEAFF. Together with reference TRBV5-5 and TRBJ1-1, the CDR3 gives the full variable domain: DAGVTQSPTHLIKTRGQQVTLRCSPISGHKSVSWYQQVLGQGPQFIFQYYEKEERGRGNFPDRFSARQFPNYSSELNVNALLLGDSALYLCASSLAYKRQGDTEAFFGQGTRLTVV.